Each of the 2 T cell receptor beta chains below was sequenced from the same sample in a study of regulatory T cells in long-lasting Graves disease. To make TCR beta libraries, researchers used iRepertoire HTBI primers and Arm-PCR of CDR3 regions. MiXCR was run by TCRdb on the multiplex PCR reads, yielding one entry per CDR3 protein. In the table there are over 350,000 distinct CDR3 sequences, under 25% of which are singletons. The time point was: persistent/refractory GD, antithyroid drugs over 5 years with positive TRAb. The TCR library was made from RNA that had been extracted from PBMCs in TRIzol. Sequences were derived from peripheral blood mononuclear cells (PBMCs), sampled when the disease was refractory, from a patient treated with antithyroid drugs. These receptors were collected from a female donor with Graves disease.

There are many counts of this clonotype. CDR3 in amino acids: CASTGNQETQYF. The CDR3 DNA sequence: TGTGCCAGTACAGGGAACCAAGAGACCCAGTACTTC. This chain uses TRBV28 with TRBJ2-5; D may be TRBD1 (6 bases). V dropped 9 bases and J dropped 0 bases, with 8 bases sitting between them. The CDR3 is made up of 12 amino acids. Per germline, CDR1 MDHEN and CDR2 SYDVKM.

This clonotype has ten or more counts. The chain uses TRBV28 and TRBJ1-5; D is perhaps TRBD1 (5 bases). The germline gives CDR1 MDHEN, CDR2 SYDVKM. The CDR3 is made up of 15 amino acids. The V and J ends lost 3 bases and 0 bases respectively, with 9 bases between them. CDR3 protein: CASSFEGYSNQPQHF. Written as DNA, the CDR3 is TGTGCCAGCAGTTTTGAGGGGTATAGCAATCAGCCCCAGCATTTT.